Described below is a single T cell receptor (beta chain) sequence and its context. Its antigen remains unidentified. The source of the sample is a study of cytomegalovirus exposure and HLA in healthy donors. Study-level background: Falling in the Caucasian-associated ancestry cluster were roughly 80% of around 370 genotyped donors. Study-wide points: Among immune exposure information, only CMV serostatus was available. TCR beta V- and J-gene trimming, according to a later analysis, was linked to a missense DCLRE1C variant. DRB1 had the most TCR associations and HLA-C the fewest, a later analysis found, with rates varying by HLA locus.

Researchers ran the PCR with 60 Vbeta and 13 Jbeta primers. Using immunoSEQ multiplex PCR, the repertoire was profiled, and TCRdb retains in-frame clones only, with some absent. This table holds roughly 100,000 clones, roughly 80% found once. This clonotype originated in a man in his thirties or forties in good health and CMV-seropositive. The sequenced material came from PBMCs.

The CDR3: CASSNTGDLGEKLFF. The CDR3 DNA reads TGTGCCAGCAGCAACACAGGGGACTTGGGGGAAAAACTGTTTTTT. This chain uses TRBV7-3 with TRBJ1-4; 7 nucleotides line up with TRBD1. Trimming took 5 bases from V and 8 from J; bases not matched to a gene: 11. Germline CDR1 is SGHTA and CDR2 is FQGTGA. CDR3 length: 15 amino acids.